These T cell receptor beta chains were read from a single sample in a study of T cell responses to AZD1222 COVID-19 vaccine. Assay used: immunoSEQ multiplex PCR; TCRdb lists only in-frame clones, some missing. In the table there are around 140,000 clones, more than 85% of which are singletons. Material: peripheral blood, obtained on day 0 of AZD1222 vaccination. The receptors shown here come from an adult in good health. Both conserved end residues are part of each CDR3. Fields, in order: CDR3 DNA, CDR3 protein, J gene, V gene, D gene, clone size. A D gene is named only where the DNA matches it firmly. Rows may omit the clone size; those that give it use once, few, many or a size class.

TGTGCCTGGAGAAGCAAAGGACAGGATAATTCACCCCTCCACTTT | CAWRSKGQDNSPLHF | TRBJ1-6 | TRBV30 | TRBD1 | .
TGCGCCAGCAGCTTCTCCTATAATTCACCCCTCCACTTT | CASSFSYNSPLHF | TRBJ1-6 | TRBV5-1 | . | .
TGTGCCAGCAGCTCCAGGACAGGGTGGGTGCAGTTCTTC | CASSSRTGWVQFF | TRBJ2-1 | TRBV7-9 | TRBD1 | .
TGTGCCAGCCACCAACGGACAGGGGGAGTGACTGAAGCTTTCTTT | CASHQRTGGVTEAFF | TRBJ1-1 | TRBV6-5 | TRBD1 | .
TGTGCCAGCAGACCTTCCTCAGGGCGGACCCAGTACTTC | CASRPSSGRTQYF | TRBJ2-5 | TRBV12-3/TRBV12-4 | . | .
TGTGCCAGCAGCTTAGCTGCCCAGGAAGGCTACACCTTC | CASSLAAQEGYTF | TRBJ1-2 | TRBV7-9 | . | few
TGTGCCACCAAGACAGGGGGCACTGAAGCTTTCTTT | CATKTGGTEAFF | TRBJ1-1 | TRBV19 | TRBD1 | once
TGTGCCAGCAGCTTATTTAGTAGTCGGTCAGCTGAGCAGTTCTTC | CASSLFSSRSAEQFF | TRBJ2-1 | TRBV7-3 | . | .
TGTGCCAGCAGCTTGGCAGGGTACTCCTACAATGAGCAGTTCTTC | CASSLAGYSYNEQFF | TRBJ2-1 | TRBV5-4 | . | .
TGTGCCTGGAGTGTACATCGGGCGGTCACCATATATTTT | CAWSVHRAVTIYF | TRBJ1-3 | TRBV30 | . | .